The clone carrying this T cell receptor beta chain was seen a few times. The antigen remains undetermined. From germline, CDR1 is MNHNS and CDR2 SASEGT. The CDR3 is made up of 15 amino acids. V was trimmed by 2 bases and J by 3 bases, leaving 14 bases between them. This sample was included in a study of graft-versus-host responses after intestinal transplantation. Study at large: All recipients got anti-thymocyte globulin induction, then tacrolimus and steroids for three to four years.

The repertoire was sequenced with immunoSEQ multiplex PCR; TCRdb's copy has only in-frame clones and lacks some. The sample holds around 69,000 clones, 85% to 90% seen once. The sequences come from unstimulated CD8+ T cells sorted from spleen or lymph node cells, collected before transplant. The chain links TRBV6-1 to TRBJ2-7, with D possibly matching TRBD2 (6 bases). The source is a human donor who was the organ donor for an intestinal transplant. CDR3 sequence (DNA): TGTGCCAGCAGTGAATATGGCGGAGGGAGCTACGAGCAGTACGTC. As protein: CASSEYGGGSYEQYV.